This entry is about one T cell receptor beta chain. The data originate from a study of cytomegalovirus exposure and HLA in healthy donors. The data were produced by immunoSEQ multiplex PCR, yet TCRdb's version contains in-frame clones alone and is incomplete. The sample shows roughly 330,000 clones, around 90% of them seen only once. The receptor comes from a woman younger than 45 in good health and CMV-seropositive. Sequencing was carried out using PBMCs.

The CDR3 DNA sequence: TGCGCCAGCAGCTTGACTGGGACAGGGGTCGAACGGCAGTTCTTC. Residues: CASSLTGTGVERQFF. V gene TRBV5-1 combines with J gene TRBJ2-1, with 10 bases identical to TRBD1. J lost 12 bases, V lost 1 base, and 10 bases had no gene match. The CDR3 is 15 residues long. CDR1 is SGHRS and CDR2 is YFSETQ in the germline V gene.